This T cell receptor (beta chain) was profiled in a study of cytomegalovirus exposure and HLA in healthy donors. Whole-study context: From donors who were HLA-typed, an early data release held about 85 million unique TCRs. Study-wide results and limits: Later analysis identified several of the most significant clusters that appeared linked to common viral pathogens. Prediction of most subjects' HLA-A and HLA-B alleles by TCR beta sequences was reportedly accurate.

The CDR3 runs to 16 residues. Per germline, CDR1 SGHTA and CDR2 FQGTGA. Trimming took 5 bases from V and 2 from J, leaving 15 bases between them. The study sampled nominally healthy donors, though unrecorded immune exposures were likely. This clone was counted only a few times. The target antigen is unknown. Researchers ran the PCR with 60 Vbeta and 13 Jbeta primers. The protocol was immunoSEQ multiplex PCR, while the TCRdb copy is restricted to in-frame clones and leaves out a portion. The sample records roughly 160,000 clones, around 80% being singletons. The origin of this receptor is a male donor in good health and CMV-seronegative. The rearrangement uses TRBV7-3 and TRBJ2-2; D not resolved. Sequencing was done on a sample of PBMCs. CDR3 in amino acids: CASSQFEHLNTGELFF. In DNA form, the CDR3 reads TGTGCCAGCAGCCAGTTCGAACACCTTAACACCGGGGAGCTGTTTTTT.